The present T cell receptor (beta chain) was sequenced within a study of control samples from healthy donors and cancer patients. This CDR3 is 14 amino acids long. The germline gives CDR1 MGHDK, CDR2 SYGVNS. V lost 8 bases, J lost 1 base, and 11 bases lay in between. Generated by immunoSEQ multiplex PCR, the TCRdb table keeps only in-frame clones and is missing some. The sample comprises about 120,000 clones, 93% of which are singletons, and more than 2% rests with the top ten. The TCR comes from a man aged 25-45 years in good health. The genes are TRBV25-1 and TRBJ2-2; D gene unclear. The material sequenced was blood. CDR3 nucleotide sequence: TGTGCCAGCCACCAGTCGGGGAACACCGGGGAGCTGTTTTTT. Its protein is CASHQSGNTGELFF. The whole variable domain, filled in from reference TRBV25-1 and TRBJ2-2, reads EADIYQTPRYLVIGTGKKITLECSQTMGHDKMYWYQQDPGMELHLIHYSYGVNSTEKGDLSSESTVSRIRTEHFPLTLESARPSHTSQYLCASHQSGNTGELFFGEGSRLTVL.